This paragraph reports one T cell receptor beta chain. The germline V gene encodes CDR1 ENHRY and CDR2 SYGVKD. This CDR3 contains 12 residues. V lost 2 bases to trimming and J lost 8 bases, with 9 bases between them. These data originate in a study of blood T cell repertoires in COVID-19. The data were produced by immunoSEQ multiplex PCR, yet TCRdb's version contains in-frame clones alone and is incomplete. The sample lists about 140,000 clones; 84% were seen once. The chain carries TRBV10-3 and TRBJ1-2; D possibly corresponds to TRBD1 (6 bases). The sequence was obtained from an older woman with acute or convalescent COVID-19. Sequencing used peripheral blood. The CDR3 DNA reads TGTGCCATCAGTGAGCAGGGGTACGGCTACACCTTC. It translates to CAISEQGYGYTF.